This is a list of T cell receptor beta chains from one sample in a study of shared clonotypes between healthy human individuals. Measured with immunoSEQ multiplex PCR; TCRdb has only the in-frame clones, and not every one. The sample holds some 510,000 clones; 79% are singletons and the top ten take 13%. Sequenced material: PBMCs. These receptors all come from a woman aged 40 to 49 in good health. Some clones in this sample may be carry-over from other donors' samples. The CDR3 runs from the conserved cysteine through the conserved F or W. The D gene is left open where the match is weak. Only part of the rows carry a size: once, few, many, or a class if the clone is expanded.

TGTGCCTGGAGTGTACGGAGGGAAGCTTTCTTT	CAWSVRREAFF	TRBV30	few	TRBJ1-1	NA
TGCAGCGTTGCCGAATTTGACTCCCACAACACCGGGGAGCTGTTTTTT	CSVAEFDSHNTGELFF	TRBV29-1	once	TRBJ2-2	NA
TGTGCCAGCAGCGGAGGCCCTACAGGAGACTATGGCTACACCTTC	CASSGGPTGDYGYTF	TRBV9	NA	TRBJ1-2	NA
TGTGCCAGCAGCTGGGACGCGACCTACGAGCAGTACTTC	CASSWDATYEQYF	TRBV7-2	NA	TRBJ2-7	NA
TGTGCCAGCAGCATATCTAGCGGGAACTACGAGCAGTACTTC	CASSISSGNYEQYF	TRBV28	NA	TRBJ2-7	TRBD2
TGTGCCAGCGGGGGGGGCGTGGAAAGGGCGTTCCAAGAGACCCAGTACTTC	CASGGGVERAFQETQYF	TRBV2	NA	TRBJ2-5	NA
TGTGCCAGCAGCCAAGATTTTACAAGTGACGAAGCTTTCTTT	CASSQDFTSDEAFF	TRBV4-2	many	TRBJ1-1	NA
TGCGCCAGCAGCTTGGCCGGCGGAGCGGGGGAGACCCAGTACTTC	CASSLAGGAGETQYF	TRBV5-1	NA	TRBJ2-5	TRBD2
TGTGCCAGCAGTTTAAGAGGACGAAGCGGCTACACCTTC	CASSLRGRSGYTF	TRBV28	once	TRBJ1-2	NA
TGTGCCACCAGCAGAGATGGGTCTGGGGCCAACGTCCTGACTTTC	CATSRDGSGANVLTF	TRBV15	NA	TRBJ2-6	NA
TGTGCCTGGAGTGTTTACAGGGACGCCTATGGCTACACCTTC	CAWSVYRDAYGYTF	TRBV30	NA	TRBJ1-2	NA
TGCGCCAGCAGCTTGCCTGAAGGCGAGACCCAGTACTTC	CASSLPEGETQYF	TRBV5-1	NA	TRBJ2-5	NA
TGTGCCAGCAGCTTAACGGGACTAGCGGATTACAATGAGCAGTTCTTC	CASSLTGLADYNEQFF	TRBV7-3	NA	TRBJ2-1	TRBD2
TGCGCCAGCAGCCTCGGGACTAGCGGGAGCTACGAGCAGTACTTC	CASSLGTSGSYEQYF	TRBV4-1	NA	TRBJ2-7	TRBD2
TGTGCCAGCAGTATTACAGGTTCCTACGAGCAGTACTTC	CASSITGSYEQYF	TRBV19	NA	TRBJ2-7	NA
TGCGCCAGCAGCTCGGACTGGCTACGAGAGCAGTTCTTC	CASSSDWLREQFF	TRBV5-1	NA	TRBJ2-1	NA
TGTGCCAGCAGCTTAGGAGGGGGGAACACTGAAGCTTTCTTT	CASSLGGGNTEAFF	TRBV7-8	many	TRBJ1-1	NA
TGTGCCAGTAGCCCGGGACAGTCCTACAATGAGCAGTTCTTC	CASSPGQSYNEQFF	TRBV19	NA	TRBJ2-1	TRBD1
TGTGCCTGGAGTTTAGGGCTAACTAACTATGGCTACACCTTC	CAWSLGLTNYGYTF	TRBV30	NA	TRBJ1-2	NA
TGTGCCAGCAGCCCCGCCACAGGGGACACTGAAGCTTTCTTT	CASSPATGDTEAFF	TRBV7-9	NA	TRBJ1-1	TRBD1
TGTGCCAGCAGCGATGGTCCTCACGTAGGGGAGACCCAGTACTTC	CASSDGPHVGETQYF	TRBV9	few	TRBJ2-5	NA
TGTGCCAGCAGTTTATCAGGGGCTGGAAACACCATATATTTT	CASSLSGAGNTIYF	TRBV28	NA	TRBJ1-3	NA
TGTGCCAGCAGCTTAGGCGGGGTAGGGATTAATTCACCCCTCCACTTT	CASSLGGVGINSPLHF	TRBV7-2	few	TRBJ1-6	NA
TGTGCCAGCGAGCGGGGGGCGCAAGAGACCCAGTACTTC	CASERGAQETQYF	TRBV7-9	NA	TRBJ2-5	TRBD2
TGTGCCAGCAGTCCGGGGCCCAATCAGCCCCAGCATTTT	CASSPGPNQPQHF	TRBV6-1	NA	TRBJ1-5	NA
TGCGCCAGCAGCTTGGCCCCGACGGCTTCCTACAATGAGCAGTTCTTC	CASSLAPTASYNEQFF	TRBV5-1	NA	TRBJ2-1	NA
TGTGCCAGCAGTGCGCAGGGAGGCGACACTGAAGCTTTCTTT	CASSAQGGDTEAFF	TRBV2	NA	TRBJ1-1	NA
TGTGCCAGAAGCTTGGAGCGGGATGAGAATGAGCAGTTCTTC	CARSLERDENEQFF	TRBV5-3	NA	TRBJ2-1	TRBD2
TGTGCCAGCAGTTTACGGACAGGGAAGGGCACAGATACGCAGTATTTT	CASSLRTGKGTDTQYF	TRBV28	NA	TRBJ2-3	TRBD1
TGCGCCAGCCTCCTGACAGTTAACACTGAAGCTTTCTTT	CASLLTVNTEAFF	TRBV10-2	NA	TRBJ1-1	NA
TGTGCCTGGAGTGTAGCAGGGGGCAGGGAGCAGTACTTC	CAWSVAGGREQYF	TRBV30	few	TRBJ2-7	TRBD1
TGTGCCATCAGTGAGTCGATAGCGGGTAACACCGGGGAGCTGTTTTTT	CAISESIAGNTGELFF	TRBV10-3	NA	TRBJ2-2	TRBD2
TGTGCCAGCAGCTTATCCCAGGGACGGGCGGTGTTCTTC	CASSLSQGRAVFF	TRBV7-6	NA	TRBJ2-1	NA
TGCGCCAGCAGCCTGGACCGCACAGATACGCAGTATTTT	CASSLDRTDTQYF	TRBV5-1	NA	TRBJ2-3	NA
TGTGCCAGCAGCTCGGAGGTCTCAGATACGCAGTATTTT	CASSSEVSDTQYF	TRBV5-6	NA	TRBJ2-3	NA
TGTGCCAGTAGTATAGTCTCAGGGGGCGGGTACGAGCAGTACTTC	CASSIVSGGGYEQYF	TRBV19	NA	TRBJ2-7	TRBD1
TGTGCCTGGAGTGGACAGGGACCTTTCTACACCTTC	CAWSGQGPFYTF	TRBV30	NA	TRBJ1-2	TRBD1
TGTGCCACCAGCAGAGATGTAGGCTCCTACAATGAGCAGTTCTTC	CATSRDVGSYNEQFF	TRBV15	NA	TRBJ2-1	NA
TGTGCCAATCAGCGGGCGAGCCAGAACACCGGGGAGCTGTTTTTT	CANQRASQNTGELFF	TRBV19	NA	TRBJ2-2	NA
TGTGCCAGCAGCTTGAGAGTAGCACAAGAAGGCTACGAGCAGTACTTC	CASSLRVAQEGYEQYF	TRBV7-2	NA	TRBJ2-7	NA
TGTGCCAGCAGCTTAGCGGGCTATGGCTACACCTTC	CASSLAGYGYTF	TRBV7-2	many	TRBJ1-2	NA
TGTGTCAGCAGTGACGGGACAGGGGGCACTGAAGCTTTCTTT	CVSSDGTGGTEAFF	TRBV6-4	NA	TRBJ1-1	TRBD1
TGTGGGGGGGGAAGGACGGGAACGACTGAAGCTTTCTTT	CGGGRTGTTEAFF	TRBV30	NA	TRBJ1-1	NA
TGTGCCAGCAGTTTACTGGGCAGGGTTAACTATGGCTACACCTTC	CASSLLGRVNYGYTF	TRBV28	once	TRBJ1-2	NA
TGTGCCAGCAGCAGAGGGACAGGGGAAAACACAGATACGCAGTATTTT	CASSRGTGENTDTQYF	TRBV11-3	NA	TRBJ2-3	TRBD1
TGTGCCAGCCAAGGAGAGACCCAGTACTTC	CASQGETQYF	TRBV28	NA	TRBJ2-5	NA